The clone carrying this T cell receptor (beta chain) was detected only a few times. This sample was taken from a study of blood T cell repertoires in COVID-19. Study-level background: Spain, Italy and the United States supplied samples that represented acute and convalescent COVID-19. PBMCs, B-cell-depleted T cells, or T cells were the source of the cDNA or gDNA that made up the material.

V was pared by 2 bases and J by 8 bases, with 8 bases of the junction left unmatched. The CDR3 consists of 17 residues. Looked up from germline, CDR1 is SEHNR and CDR2 is FQNEAQ (reference sequence). In the original processing: Amplification with reference gene primers provided the estimates of nucleated cell counts. Assay used: immunoSEQ multiplex PCR; TCRdb lists only in-frame clones, some missing. That table supplies the V and J calls and clone size; D and trimming were determined from the DNA. This sample has over 140,000 clones, with roughly 81% found just once. This TCR was sampled from a woman aged 45-65 years with active or convalescent COVID-19. Sample: peripheral blood. The V and J genes are TRBV7-9 and TRBJ2-1; 14 positions match TRBD2. The CDR3 coding sequence is TGTGCCAGCAGCTTACTGGGGACTAGCGGGGGAAGCGATGAGCAGTTCTTC. Translated: CASSLLGTSGGSDEQFF.